This TCR beta chain stems from a study of shared T cell receptors in the human thymus. TCRdb's table, derived via immunoSEQ multiplex PCR, lists solely in-frame clones and lacks some. This sample has 500,000 to 850,000 clones; about 89% occur once, and the top ten carry approximately 0.0097%. Germline lookup yields CDR1 MNHNS and CDR2 SASEGT. The V segment lost 3 bases and the J segment 0 bases; nucleotides outside the gene matches: 14. There are 19 residues in the CDR3. The sample also formed part of further work on human thymus T cells.

V and J are TRBV6-1 and TRBJ2-7, with 10 positions matching TRBD2. The sample taken for sequencing was thymocytes. The clonotype comes from a boy under three years old with a congenital heart defect. For the CDR3, the DNA is TGTGCCAGCAGTGACAGGACTAGCGGAAGAAAAACAAACTCCTACGAGCAGTACTTC. It translates to CASSDRTSGRKTNSYEQYF.